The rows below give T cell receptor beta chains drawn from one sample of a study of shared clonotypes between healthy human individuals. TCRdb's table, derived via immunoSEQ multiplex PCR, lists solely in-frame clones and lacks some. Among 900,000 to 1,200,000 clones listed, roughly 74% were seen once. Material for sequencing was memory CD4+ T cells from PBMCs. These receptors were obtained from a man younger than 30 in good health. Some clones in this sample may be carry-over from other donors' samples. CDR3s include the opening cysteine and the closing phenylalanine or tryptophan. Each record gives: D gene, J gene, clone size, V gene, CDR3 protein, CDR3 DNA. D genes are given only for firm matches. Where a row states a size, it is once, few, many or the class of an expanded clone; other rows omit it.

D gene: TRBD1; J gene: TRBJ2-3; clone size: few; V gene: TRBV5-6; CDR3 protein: CASSPRDRDTQYF; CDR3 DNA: TGTGCCAGCAGCCCTCGGGACAGAGATACGCAGTATTTT
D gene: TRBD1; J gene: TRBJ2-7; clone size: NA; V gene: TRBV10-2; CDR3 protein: CASSESGQGAREQYF; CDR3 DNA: TGCGCCAGCAGTGAGTCCGGACAGGGGGCTAGAGAGCAGTACTTC
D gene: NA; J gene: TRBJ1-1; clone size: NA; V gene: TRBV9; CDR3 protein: CASSVSAGENTEAFF; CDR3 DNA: TGTGCCAGCAGCGTTTCGGCAGGGGAAAACACTGAAGCTTTCTTT
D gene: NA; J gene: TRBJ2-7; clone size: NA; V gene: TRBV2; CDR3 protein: CASSEASVEQYF; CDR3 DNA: TGTGCCAGCAGTGAAGCCTCGGTGGAGCAGTACTTC
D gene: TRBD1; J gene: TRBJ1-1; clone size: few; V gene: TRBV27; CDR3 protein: CAAGVRGRLTEAFF; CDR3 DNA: TGTGCGGCGGGTGTCAGGGGGCGGTTAACTGAAGCTTTCTTT
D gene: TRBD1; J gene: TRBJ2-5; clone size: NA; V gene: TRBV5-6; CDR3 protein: CASSPDRGGTQYF; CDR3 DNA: TGTGCCAGCAGCCCCGACAGGGGCGGGACCCAGTACTTC
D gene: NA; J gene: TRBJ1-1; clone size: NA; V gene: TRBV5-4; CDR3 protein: CASSLDLVNTEAFF; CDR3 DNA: TGTGCCAGCAGCTTGGACCTGGTGAACACTGAAGCTTTCTTT
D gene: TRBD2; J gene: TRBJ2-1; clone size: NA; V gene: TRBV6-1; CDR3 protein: CASILRLAGVNEQFF; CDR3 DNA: TGTGCCAGCATCTTACGACTAGCGGGGGTGAATGAGCAGTTCTTC
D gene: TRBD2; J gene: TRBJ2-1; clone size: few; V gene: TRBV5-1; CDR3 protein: CASSLPGLAGYNEQFF; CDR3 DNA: TGCGCCAGCAGCCTCCCGGGGCTAGCGGGATACAATGAGCAGTTCTTC
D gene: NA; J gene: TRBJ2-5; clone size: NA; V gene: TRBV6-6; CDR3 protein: CASSYRRGAETQYF; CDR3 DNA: TGTGCCAGCAGTTACCGAAGGGGAGCGGAGACCCAGTACTTC
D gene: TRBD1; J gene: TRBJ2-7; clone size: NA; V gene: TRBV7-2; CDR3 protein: CASSLGQGALEQYF; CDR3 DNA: TGTGCCAGCAGCTTAGGTCAGGGGGCGCTGGAGCAGTACTTC
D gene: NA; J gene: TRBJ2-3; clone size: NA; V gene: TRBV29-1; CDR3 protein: CSVTPPAGSTDTQYF; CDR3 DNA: TGCAGCGTGACGCCCCCGGCGGGAAGCACAGATACGCAGTATTTT
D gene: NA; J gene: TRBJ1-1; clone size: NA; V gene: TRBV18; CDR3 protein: CASSPPRGLNTEAFF; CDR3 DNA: TGTGCCAGCTCACCACCTCGGGGACTAAACACTGAAGCTTTCTTT
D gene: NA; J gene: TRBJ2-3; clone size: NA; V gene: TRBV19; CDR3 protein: CASSISLSLDTGEYF; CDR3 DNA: TGTGCCAGTAGTATTAGTCTCAGTTTGGATACCGGAGAGTATTTT
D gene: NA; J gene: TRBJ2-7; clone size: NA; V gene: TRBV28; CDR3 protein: CASSWPAGSGSYEQYF; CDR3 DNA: TGTGCCAGCAGTTGGCCCGCGGGTTCGGGCTCCTACGAGCAGTACTTC
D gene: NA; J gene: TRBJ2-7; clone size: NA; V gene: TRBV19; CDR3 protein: CASSGGETIYEQYF; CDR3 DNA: TGTGCCAGTAGTGGTGGGGAAACCATCTACGAGCAGTACTTC
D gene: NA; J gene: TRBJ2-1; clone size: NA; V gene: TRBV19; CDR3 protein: CASSIRGPSEGQFF; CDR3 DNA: TGTGCCAGTAGTATAAGGGGTCCATCCGAAGGGCAGTTCTTC
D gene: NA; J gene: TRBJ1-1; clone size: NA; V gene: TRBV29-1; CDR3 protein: CSVARNTEAFF; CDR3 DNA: TGCAGCGTTGCCCGGAACACTGAAGCTTTCTTT
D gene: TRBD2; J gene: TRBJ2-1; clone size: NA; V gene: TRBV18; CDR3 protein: CASSPRTSGDYNEQFF; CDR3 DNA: TGTGCCAGCTCACCTCGGACTAGCGGAGACTACAATGAGCAGTTCTTC
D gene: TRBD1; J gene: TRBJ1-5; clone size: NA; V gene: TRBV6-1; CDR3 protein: CASLDRVNQPQHF; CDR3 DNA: TGTGCCAGCCTGGACAGGGTGAATCAGCCCCAGCATTTT
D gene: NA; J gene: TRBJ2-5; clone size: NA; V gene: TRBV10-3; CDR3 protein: CAISHLPGDAETQYF; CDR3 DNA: TGTGCCATCAGTCATCTCCCAGGGGATGCGGAGACCCAGTACTTC
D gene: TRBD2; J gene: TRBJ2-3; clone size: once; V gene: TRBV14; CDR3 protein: CASSLPRTSRSSTDTQYF; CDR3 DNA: TGTGCCAGCAGCCTACCCAGGACTAGCCGATCTAGCACAGATACGCAGTATTTT
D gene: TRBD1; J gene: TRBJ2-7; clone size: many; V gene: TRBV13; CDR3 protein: CASSRGGRVPLEQYF; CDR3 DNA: TGTGCCAGCAGCCGAGGGGGCAGGGTCCCCCTCGAGCAGTACTTC
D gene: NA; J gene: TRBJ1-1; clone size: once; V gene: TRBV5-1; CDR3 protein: CASSLRVAGTEAFF; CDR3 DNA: TGCGCCAGCAGCCTCAGGGTTGCGGGGACTGAAGCTTTCTTT
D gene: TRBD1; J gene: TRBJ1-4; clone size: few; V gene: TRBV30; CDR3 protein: CAWGRQGATNEKLFF; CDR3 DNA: TGTGCCTGGGGTAGACAGGGAGCAACTAATGAAAAACTGTTTTTT
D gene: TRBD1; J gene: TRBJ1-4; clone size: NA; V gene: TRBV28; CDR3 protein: CASSFQTGGSEKLFF; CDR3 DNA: TGTGCCAGCAGTTTCCAGACAGGGGGTAGTGAAAAACTGTTTTTT
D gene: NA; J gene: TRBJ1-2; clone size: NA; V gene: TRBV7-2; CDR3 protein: CASSLDTYYGYTF; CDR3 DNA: TGTGCCAGCAGCCTGGACACCTACTATGGCTACACCTTC
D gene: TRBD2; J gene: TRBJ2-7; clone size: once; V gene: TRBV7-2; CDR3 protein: CASSLVGGFTGGRYEQYF; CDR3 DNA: TGTGCCAGCAGCTTAGTAGGGGGGTTCACGGGAGGGCGGTACGAGCAGTACTTC
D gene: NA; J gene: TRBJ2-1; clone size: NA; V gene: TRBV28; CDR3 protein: CASSLSGTETYNEQFF; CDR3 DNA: TGTGCCAGCAGTTTATCCGGGACTGAGACCTACAATGAGCAGTTCTTC
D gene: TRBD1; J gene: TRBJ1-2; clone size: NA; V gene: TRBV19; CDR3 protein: CASAETGGYGYTF; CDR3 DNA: TGTGCCAGCGCTGAGACAGGGGGCTATGGCTACACCTTC
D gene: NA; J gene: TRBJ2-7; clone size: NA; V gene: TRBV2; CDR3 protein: CASWGFAYEQYF; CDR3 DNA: TGTGCCAGCTGGGGATTCGCCTACGAGCAGTACTTC
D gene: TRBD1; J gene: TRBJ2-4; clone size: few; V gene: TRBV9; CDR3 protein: CASSQAPGQGNIQYF; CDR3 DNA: TGTGCCAGCAGCCAAGCCCCGGGACAGGGAAACATTCAGTACTTC
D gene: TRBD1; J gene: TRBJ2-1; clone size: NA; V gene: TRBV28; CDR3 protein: CASSIDRGSFF; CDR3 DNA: TGTGCCAGCAGTATCGACAGGGGGTCGTTCTTC
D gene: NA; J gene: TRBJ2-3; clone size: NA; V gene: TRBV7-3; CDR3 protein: CASSPRGTGTQYF; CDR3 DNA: TGTGCCAGCAGCCCCCGGGGCACGGGTACGCAGTATTTT
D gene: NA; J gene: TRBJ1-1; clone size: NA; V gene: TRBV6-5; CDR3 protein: CASSYSVRGTEAFF; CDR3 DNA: TGTGCCAGCAGTTACTCGGTACGGGGCACTGAAGCTTTCTTT
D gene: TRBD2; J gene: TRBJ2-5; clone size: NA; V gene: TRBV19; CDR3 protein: CASSAGTKIQETQYF; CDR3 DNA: TGTGCCAGTAGTGCCGGGACTAAGATTCAAGAGACCCAGTACTTC
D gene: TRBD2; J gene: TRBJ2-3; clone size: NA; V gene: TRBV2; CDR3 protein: CASSDGTSGRDTQYF; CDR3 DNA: TGTGCCAGCAGTGACGGGACTAGCGGGAGGGATACGCAGTATTTT
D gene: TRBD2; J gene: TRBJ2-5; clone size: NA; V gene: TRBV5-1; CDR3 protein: CASSPGVAGGVRETQYF; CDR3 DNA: TGCGCCAGCAGCCCCGGAGTAGCGGGAGGAGTTCGAGAGACCCAGTACTTC
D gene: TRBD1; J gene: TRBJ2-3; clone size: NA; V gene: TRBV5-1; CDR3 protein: CASSNRGRVTDTQYF; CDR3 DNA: TGCGCCAGCAGCAACAGGGGGCGCGTCACAGATACGCAGTATTTT
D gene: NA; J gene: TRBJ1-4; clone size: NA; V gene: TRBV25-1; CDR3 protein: CASSEYGGFREKLFF; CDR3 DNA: TGTGCCAGCAGTGAATATGGGGGTTTTCGGGAAAAACTGTTTTTT
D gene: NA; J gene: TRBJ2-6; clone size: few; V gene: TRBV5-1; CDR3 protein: CASSLLEGAAGANVLTF; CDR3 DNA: TGCGCCAGCAGCTTGTTGGAGGGAGCAGCTGGGGCCAACGTCCTGACTTTC
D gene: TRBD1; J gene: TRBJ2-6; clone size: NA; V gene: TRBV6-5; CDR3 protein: CASRMTGSGANVLTF; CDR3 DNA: TGTGCCAGCAGGATGACAGGGTCCGGGGCCAACGTCCTGACTTTC
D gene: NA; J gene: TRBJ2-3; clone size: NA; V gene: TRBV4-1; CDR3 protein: CASSRQRVDTQYF; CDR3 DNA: TGCGCCAGCAGCCGGCAGCGTGTGGATACGCAGTATTTT
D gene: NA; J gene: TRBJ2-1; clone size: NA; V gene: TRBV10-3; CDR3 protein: CAISENGVEQFF; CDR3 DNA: TGTGCCATCAGTGAGAACGGCGTTGAGCAGTTCTTC
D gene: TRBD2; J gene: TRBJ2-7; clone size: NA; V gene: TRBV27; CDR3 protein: CASSLSRLAEASYEQYF; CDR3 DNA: TGTGCCAGCAGTTTATCTCGGCTAGCGGAGGCCTCCTACGAGCAGTACTTC
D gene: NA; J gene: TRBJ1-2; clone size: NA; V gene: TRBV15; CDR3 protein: CATSRDLTHGYTF; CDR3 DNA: TGTGCCACCAGCAGAGACCTTACCCATGGCTACACCTTC
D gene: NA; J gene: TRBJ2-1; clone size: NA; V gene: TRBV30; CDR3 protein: CAWSPADEQFF; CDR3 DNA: TGTGCCTGGAGTCCGGCCGATGAGCAGTTCTTC
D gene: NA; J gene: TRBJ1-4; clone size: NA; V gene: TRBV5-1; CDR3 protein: CASSLVPRATNEKLFF; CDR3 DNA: TGCGCCAGCAGCCTGGTTCCACGGGCAACTAATGAAAAACTGTTTTTT
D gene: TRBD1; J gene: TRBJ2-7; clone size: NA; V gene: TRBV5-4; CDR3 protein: CASSHPEGRDRGIYEQYF; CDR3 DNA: TGTGCCAGCAGCCACCCAGAAGGCCGGGACAGGGGGATCTACGAGCAGTACTTC
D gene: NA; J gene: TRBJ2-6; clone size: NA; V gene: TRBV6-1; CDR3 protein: CASSAAETGANVLTF; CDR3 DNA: TGTGCCAGCAGTGCCGCAGAGACTGGGGCCAACGTCCTGACTTTC
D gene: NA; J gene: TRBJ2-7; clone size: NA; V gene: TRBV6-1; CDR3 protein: CASSETGPSYEQYF; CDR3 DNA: TGTGCCAGCAGTGAAACGGGCCCCTCCTACGAGCAGTACTTC
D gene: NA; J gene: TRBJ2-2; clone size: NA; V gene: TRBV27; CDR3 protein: CASSSGQQNTGELFF; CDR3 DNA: TGTGCCAGCAGTTCCGGACAACAGAACACCGGGGAGCTGTTTTTT
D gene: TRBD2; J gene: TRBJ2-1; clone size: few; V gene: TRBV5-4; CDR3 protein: CASSNPSGSEDEQFF; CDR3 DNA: TGTGCCAGCAGCAACCCTAGCGGGAGCGAAGATGAGCAGTTCTTC
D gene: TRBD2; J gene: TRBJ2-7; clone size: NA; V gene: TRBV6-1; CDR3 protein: CASMTSGGPYEQYF; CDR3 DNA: TGTGCCAGCATGACTAGCGGGGGTCCCTACGAGCAGTACTTC
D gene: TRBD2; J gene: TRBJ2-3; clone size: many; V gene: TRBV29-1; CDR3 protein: CSLLGASGIPDTQYF; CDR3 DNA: TGCAGCTTACTGGGGGCTAGCGGGATTCCAGATACGCAGTATTTT
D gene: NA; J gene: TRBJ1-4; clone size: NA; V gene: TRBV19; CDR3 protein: CASSQYTTNEKLFF; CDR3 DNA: TGTGCCAGTAGTCAGTACACAACTAATGAAAAACTGTTTTTT
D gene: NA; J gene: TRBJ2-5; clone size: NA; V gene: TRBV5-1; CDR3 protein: CASSRGLYTGETQYF; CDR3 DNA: TGCGCCAGCAGCCGAGGCTTGTACACAGGAGAGACCCAGTACTTC
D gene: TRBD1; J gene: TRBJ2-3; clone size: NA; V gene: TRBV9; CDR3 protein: CASSLRTGNTQYF; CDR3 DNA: TGTGCCAGCAGCCTCCGGACAGGGAATACGCAGTATTTT
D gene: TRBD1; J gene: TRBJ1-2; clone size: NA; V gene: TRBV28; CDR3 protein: CASSATGHGYTF; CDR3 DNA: TGTGCCAGCAGTGCGACAGGGCATGGCTACACCTTC